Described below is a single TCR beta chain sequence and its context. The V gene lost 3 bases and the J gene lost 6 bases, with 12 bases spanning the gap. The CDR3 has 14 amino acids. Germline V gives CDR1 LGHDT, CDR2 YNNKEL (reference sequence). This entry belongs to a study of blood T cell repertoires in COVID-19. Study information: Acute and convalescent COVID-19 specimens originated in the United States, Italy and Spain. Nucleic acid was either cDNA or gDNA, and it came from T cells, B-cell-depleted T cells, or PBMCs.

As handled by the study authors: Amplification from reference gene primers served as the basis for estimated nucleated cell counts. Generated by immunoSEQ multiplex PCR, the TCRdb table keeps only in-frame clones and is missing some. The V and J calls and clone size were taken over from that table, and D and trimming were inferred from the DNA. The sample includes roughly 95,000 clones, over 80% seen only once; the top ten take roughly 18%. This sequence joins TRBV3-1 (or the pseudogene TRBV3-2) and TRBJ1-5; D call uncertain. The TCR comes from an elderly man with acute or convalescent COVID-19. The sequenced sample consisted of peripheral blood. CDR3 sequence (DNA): TGTGCCAGCAGCCAGAATGGTGAGGGTCAGCCCCAGCATTTT. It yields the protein CASSQNGEGQPQHF.